The clone carrying this T cell receptor (beta chain) came up a few times. The antigen is unknown. TCR beta cDNA libraries included unique molecular identifiers. Each CDR3 protein is one row after TCRdb ran MiXCR on the PCR reads. The sample carries approximately 400,000 distinct CDR3 sequences, roughly 35% recorded once. This entry comes from a study of post-analysis software for immune sequencing data. Study findings and constraints: Roughly 5 TRBV segments were significantly more frequent in patients than in controls. TRBV5-6, TRBV5-1 and TRBV20-1 were among these segments.

The germline CDR1 and CDR2 sequences are LGHNT and FRNRAP. The CDR3 runs 15 residues. The ends were cut back, 1 base at V and 2 bases at J, with 9 bases in the middle. The TCR was taken from a girl aged 10 to 17 with multiple sclerosis. Sequences were obtained from blood. The V gene is TRBV12-5, the J gene TRBJ1-5, with D perhaps TRBD1 (5 bases). The CDR3 region has the DNA TGTGCTAGTGGTTTGGGGGGGAAAGGCAATCAGCCCCAGCATTTT. Amino acid sequence: CASGLGGKGNQPQHF.